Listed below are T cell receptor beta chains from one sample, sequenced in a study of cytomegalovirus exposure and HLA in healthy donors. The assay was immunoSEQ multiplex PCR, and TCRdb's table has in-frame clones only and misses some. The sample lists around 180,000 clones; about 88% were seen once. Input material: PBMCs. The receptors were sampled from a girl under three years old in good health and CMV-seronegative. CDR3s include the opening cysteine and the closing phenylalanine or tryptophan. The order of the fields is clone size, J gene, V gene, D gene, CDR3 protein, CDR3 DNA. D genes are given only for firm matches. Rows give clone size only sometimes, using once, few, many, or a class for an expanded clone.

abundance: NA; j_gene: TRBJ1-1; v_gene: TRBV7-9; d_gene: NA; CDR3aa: CASSPPSIEAFF; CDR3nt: TGTGCCAGCAGCCCCCCTTCTATCGAAGCTTTCTTT
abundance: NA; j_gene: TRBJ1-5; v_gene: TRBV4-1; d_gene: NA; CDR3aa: CASSQITGANQPQHF; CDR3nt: TGCGCCAGCAGCCAAATCACAGGAGCGAATCAGCCCCAGCATTTT
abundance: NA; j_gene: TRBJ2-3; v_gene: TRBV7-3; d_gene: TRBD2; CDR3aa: CASSPNRLRTSITDTQYF; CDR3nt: TGTGCCAGCAGCCCAAACCGCCTAAGGACTAGTATCACAGATACGCAGTATTTT
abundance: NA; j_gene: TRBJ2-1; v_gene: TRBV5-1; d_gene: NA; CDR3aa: CASSPRGLNGGPYNEQFF; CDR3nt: TGCGCCAGCAGCCCTAGAGGTTTGAACGGAGGACCCTACAATGAGCAGTTCTTC
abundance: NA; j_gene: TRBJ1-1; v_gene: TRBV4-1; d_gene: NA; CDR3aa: CASSQTYPPGAFF; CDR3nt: TGCGCCAGCAGCCAAACTTACCCCCCCGGAGCTTTCTTT
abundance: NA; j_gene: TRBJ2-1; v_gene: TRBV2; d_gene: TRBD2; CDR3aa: CASSSGGLAGGREQFF; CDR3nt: TGTGCCAGCAGCAGTGGGGGACTAGCGGGGGGGAGAGAGCAGTTCTTC
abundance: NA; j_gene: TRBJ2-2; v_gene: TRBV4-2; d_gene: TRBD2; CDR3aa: CASSQGGTSGANTGELFF; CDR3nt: TGTGCCAGCAGCCAAGGAGGGACTAGCGGGGCGAACACCGGGGAGCTGTTTTTT
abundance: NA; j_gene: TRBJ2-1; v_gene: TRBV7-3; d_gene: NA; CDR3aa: CASSSGLHNEQFF; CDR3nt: TGTGCCAGCAGCTCAGGACTGCACAATGAGCAGTTCTTC
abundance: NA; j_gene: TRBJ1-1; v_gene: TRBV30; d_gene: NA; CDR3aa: CAWSVGQGNTEAFF; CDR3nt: TGTGCCTGGAGTGTTGGGCAGGGGAACACTGAAGCTTTCTTT
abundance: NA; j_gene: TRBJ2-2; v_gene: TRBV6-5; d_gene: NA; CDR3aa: CASSYDIPANTGELFF; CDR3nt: TGTGCCAGCAGTTACGACATTCCGGCGAACACCGGGGAGCTGTTTTTT
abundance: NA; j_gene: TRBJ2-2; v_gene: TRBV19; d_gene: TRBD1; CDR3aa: CASSSPGGRAGELFF; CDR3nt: TGTGCCAGTAGTAGTCCAGGGGGTAGAGCCGGGGAGCTGTTTTTT
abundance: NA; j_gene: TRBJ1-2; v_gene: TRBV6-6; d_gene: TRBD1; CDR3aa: CASSPQGVHGYTF; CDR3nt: TGTGCCAGCAGTCCTCAGGGGGTACATGGCTACACCTTC
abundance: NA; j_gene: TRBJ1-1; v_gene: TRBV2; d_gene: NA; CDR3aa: CASSVGGNTEAFF; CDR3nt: TGTGCCAGCAGTGTCGGTGGGAACACTGAAGCTTTCTTT
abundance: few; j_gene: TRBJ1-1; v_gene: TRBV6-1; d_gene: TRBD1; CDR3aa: CASSLRDRGPEGAFF; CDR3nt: TGTGCCAGCAGTCTCCGGGACAGGGGCCCGGAGGGGGCTTTCTTT
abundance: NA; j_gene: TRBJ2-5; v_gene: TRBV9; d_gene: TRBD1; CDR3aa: CASSVFGTGEETQYF; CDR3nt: TGTGCCAGCAGCGTATTCGGGACAGGGGAAGAGACCCAGTACTTC
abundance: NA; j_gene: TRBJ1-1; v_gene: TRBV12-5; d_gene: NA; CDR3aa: CASTQGNTEAFF; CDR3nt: TGTGCTAGTACCCAGGGGAACACTGAAGCTTTCTTT
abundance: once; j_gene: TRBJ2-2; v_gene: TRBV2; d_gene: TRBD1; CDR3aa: CASSQQGTGELFF; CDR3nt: TGTGCCAGCAGTCAACAGGGGACCGGGGAGCTGTTTTTT
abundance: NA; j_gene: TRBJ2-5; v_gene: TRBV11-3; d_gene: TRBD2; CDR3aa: CASSRGGEGLETQYF; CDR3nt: TGTGCCAGCAGTCGGGGGGGGGAAGGGTTAGAGACCCAGTACTTC
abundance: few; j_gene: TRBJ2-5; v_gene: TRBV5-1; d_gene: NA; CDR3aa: CASSSTPTQETQYF; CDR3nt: TGCGCCAGCAGCTCGACTCCCACTCAAGAGACCCAGTACTTC
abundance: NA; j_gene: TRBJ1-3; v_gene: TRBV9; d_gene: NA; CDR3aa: CASSPPGQSSGNTVYF; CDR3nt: TGTGCCAGCAGCCCCCCGGGACAAAGCTCTGGAAACACCGTATATTTT
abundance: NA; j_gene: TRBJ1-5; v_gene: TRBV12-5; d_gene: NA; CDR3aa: CASGLGGGGQPQHF; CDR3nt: TGTGCTAGTGGTTTGGGAGGAGGAGGCCAGCCCCAGCATTTT
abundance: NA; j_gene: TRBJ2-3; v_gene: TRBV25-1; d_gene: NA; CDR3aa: CASSAGLNTDTQYF; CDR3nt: TGTGCCAGCAGTGCGGGACTCAACACAGATACGCAGTATTTT
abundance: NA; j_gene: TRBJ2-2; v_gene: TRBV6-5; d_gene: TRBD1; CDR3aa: CASSWGQGTGELFF; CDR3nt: TGTGCCAGCAGTTGGGGACAGGGTACCGGGGAGCTGTTTTTT
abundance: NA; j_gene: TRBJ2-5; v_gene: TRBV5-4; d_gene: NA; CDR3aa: CASSFGGTVQETQYF; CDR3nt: TGTGCCAGCAGCTTTGGGGGGACCGTCCAAGAGACCCAGTACTTC
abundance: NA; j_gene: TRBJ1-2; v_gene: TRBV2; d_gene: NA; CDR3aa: CASNRDRQPNYGYTF; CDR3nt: TGTGCCAGCAATAGAGACAGGCAACCTAACTATGGCTACACCTTC
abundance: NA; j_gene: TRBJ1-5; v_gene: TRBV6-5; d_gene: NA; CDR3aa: CASADLATGWRPQHF; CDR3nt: TGTGCCAGCGCGGACCTCGCGACAGGCTGGAGGCCCCAGCATTTT
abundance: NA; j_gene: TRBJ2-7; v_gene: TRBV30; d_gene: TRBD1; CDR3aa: CAGDRSGEQYF; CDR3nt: TGTGCCGGGGACAGGTCTGGCGAGCAGTACTTC
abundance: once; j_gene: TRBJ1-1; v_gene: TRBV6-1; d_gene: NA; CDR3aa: CASEFRGTEAFF; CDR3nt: TGTGCCAGCGAATTCAGGGGCACTGAAGCTTTCTTT
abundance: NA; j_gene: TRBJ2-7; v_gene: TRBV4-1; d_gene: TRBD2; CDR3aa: CASRRTSGGRYEQYF; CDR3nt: TGCGCCAGCAGACGGACTAGCGGGGGGAGGTACGAGCAGTACTTC
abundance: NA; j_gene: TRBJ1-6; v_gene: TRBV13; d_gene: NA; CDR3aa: CASSLVQGHLPSSYNSPLHF; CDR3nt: TGTGCCAGCAGCTTAGTCCAGGGGCACCTCCCTAGCTCCTATAATTCACCCCTCCACTTT
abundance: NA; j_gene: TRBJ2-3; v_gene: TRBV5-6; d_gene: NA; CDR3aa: CASSLRVSSSTDTQYF; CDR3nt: TGTGCCAGCAGCTTGAGAGTCTCATCTAGCACAGATACGCAGTATTTT
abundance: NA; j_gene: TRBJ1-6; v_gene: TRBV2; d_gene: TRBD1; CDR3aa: CASSDLGQGYSPLHF; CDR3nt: TGTGCCAGCAGTGATCTTGGACAGGGGTATTCACCCCTCCACTTT
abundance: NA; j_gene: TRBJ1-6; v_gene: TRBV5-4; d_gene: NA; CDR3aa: CASSLVGQNSPLHF; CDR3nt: TGTGCCAGCAGCTTGGTGGGACAAAATTCACCCCTCCACTTT
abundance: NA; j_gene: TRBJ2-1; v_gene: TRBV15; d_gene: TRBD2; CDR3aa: CATSYLAGGRYYNEQFF; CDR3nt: TGTGCCACCAGCTACCTAGCGGGAGGGCGATACTACAATGAGCAGTTCTTC
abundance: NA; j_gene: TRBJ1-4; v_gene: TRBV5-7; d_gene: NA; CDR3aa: CASSPPPRREGLKNEKLFF; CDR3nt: TGTGCCAGCAGCCCCCCCCCTCGCAGGGAAGGCCTCAAGAATGAAAAACTGTTTTTT